These T cell receptor beta chains were read from a single sample in a study of T cell repertoires in cytomegalovirus infection. TCRdb analysed the reads with MiXCR anew, one entry per CDR3 protein. The sample has about 310,000 distinct CDR3 sequences; around a sixth are singletons. Sequencing was performed on PBMCs. The receptors here all came from a human donor in good health (CMV status not recorded). Some clones in this sample may be carry-over from other donors' samples. Each CDR3 is given with its conserved first and last residue. D genes are given only for firm matches. Size is stated for part of the rows, as once, few or many counts, or as a class when the clone is expanded.

j_call | clone_size | d_call | v_call | cdr3_aa | cdr3_nt
TRBJ2-7 | many | TRBD1 | TRBV28 | CASSSPGQEDYEQYF | TGTGCCAGCAGTTCTCCGGGACAGGAAGACTACGAGCAGTACTTC
TRBJ2-7 | many | TRBD1 | TRBV4-3 | CASSQDRTGGDLSYEQYF | TGCGCCAGCAGCCAAGATCGGACAGGGGGCGACCTCTCCTACGAGCAGTACTTC
TRBJ2-1 | few | NA | TRBV10-3 | CAISGGGERYNEQFF | TGTGCCATCAGTGGTGGCGGGGAAAGGTACAATGAGCAGTTCTTC
TRBJ2-7 | once | NA | TRBV2 | CASSEPGVTYEQYF | TGTGCCAGCAGTGAGCCCGGGGTCACCTACGAGCAGTACTTC
TRBJ2-7 | many | NA | TRBV7-2 | CASSFSGDGEQYF | TGTGCCAGCAGCTTTTCAGGGGACGGCGAGCAGTACTTC
TRBJ2-5 | few | TRBD1 | TRBV5-1 | CASSGDTGGAGETQYF | TGCGCCAGCAGCGGAGACACAGGGGGCGCGGGGGAGACCCAGTACTTC
TRBJ1-6 | NA | TRBD1 | TRBV6-2/TRBV6-3 | CASSSDREATSPLHF | TGTGCCAGCAGTTCGGACAGGGAGGCTACTTCACCCCTCCACTTT
TRBJ2-7 | many | NA | TRBV7-2 | CASSPQYEQYF | TGTGCCAGCAGCCCACAGTACGAGCAGTACTTC
TRBJ2-5 | NA | NA | TRBV7-2 | CVSSVVIGYQETQYF | TGTGTCAGCAGCGTGGTGATTGGGTACCAAGAGACCCAGTACTTC
TRBJ1-1 | many | NA | TRBV7-2 | CASSETAAGTEAFF | TGTGCCAGCAGCGAAACGGCCGCGGGCACTGAAGCTTTCTTT
TRBJ2-1 | few | TRBD2 | TRBV20-1 | CSAPQLAGVSYNEQFF | TGCAGTGCTCCCCAGCTAGCGGGGGTTTCCTACAATGAGCAGTTCTTC
TRBJ1-4 | NA | TRBD1 | TRBV29-1 | CSARGNEKLFF | TGCAGCGCCAGGGGGAATGAAAAACTGTTTTTT
TRBJ1-1 | many | TRBD1 | TRBV5-4 | CASTGQKNTEAFF | TGTGCCAGTACGGGACAGAAGAACACTGAAGCTTTCTTT
TRBJ2-7 | NA | TRBD1 | TRBV28 | CASSSLGTGGDEQYF | TGTGCCAGCAGTTCCCTAGGGACAGGGGGCGACGAGCAGTACTTC
TRBJ2-7 | few | NA | TRBV2 | CASRVDGAYEQYF | TGTGCCAGCAGGGTGGACGGAGCCTACGAGCAGTACTTC
TRBJ1-1 | few | NA | TRBV6-1 | CASSEWGAGMNTEAFF | TGTGCCAGCAGCGAGTGGGGGGCTGGGATGAACACTGAAGCTTTCTTT
TRBJ2-3 | few | NA | TRBV20-1 | CSARGPGTSTDTQYF | TGCAGTGCTAGAGGCCCCGGGACTAGCACAGATACGCAGTATTTT
TRBJ1-6 | NA | TRBD1 | TRBV20-1 | CSALLDRDNSPLHF | TGCAGTGCCCTATTGGACAGGGATAATTCACCCCTCCACTTT
TRBJ2-7 | many | NA | TRBV7-2 | CASSSLFGGEQYF | TGTGCCAGCAGCTCCCTATTTGGGGGGGAGCAGTACTTC
TRBJ1-5 | few | NA | TRBV3-1 | CASSEGSHQPQHF | TGTGCCAGCAGCGAGGGTTCTCATCAGCCCCAGCATTTT
TRBJ1-1 | NA | TRBD1 | TRBV12-3/TRBV12-4 | CASSRQGLTFF | TGTGCCAGCAGCCGACAGGGTTTAACTTTCTTT
TRBJ1-3 | NA | NA | TRBV7-9 | CASSPYGISGNTIYF | TGTGCCAGCAGCCCATACGGTATCTCTGGAAACACCATATATTTT
TRBJ1-1 | NA | NA | TRBV7-9 | CASSAPGDGHTEAFF | TGTGCCAGCAGCGCACCCGGGGACGGGCACACTGAAGCTTTCTTT
TRBJ2-3 | few | NA | TRBV29-1 | CSVERVGNTQYF | TGCAGCGTTGAACGGGTTGGGAATACGCAGTATTTT
TRBJ2-7 | many | TRBD1 | TRBV7-2 | CASSLGGPGGFDEQYF | TGTGCCAGCAGCTTAGGGGGTCCAGGGGGCTTCGACGAGCAGTACTTC
TRBJ2-7 | few | NA | TRBV29-1 | CSVTRRAGAAPSYEQYF | TGCAGCGTTACGCGTCGGGCTGGGGCAGCCCCCTCCTACGAGCAGTACTTC
TRBJ1-5 | NA | NA | TRBV24-1 | CATSDPTRGVGNQPQHF | TGTGCCACCAGTGACCCTACTCGGGGGGTTGGCAATCAGCCCCAGCATTTT
TRBJ1-1 | NA | NA | TRBV4-3 | CASSQELGNTEAFF | TGCGCCAGCAGCCAAGAATTGGGTAACACTGAAGCTTTCTTT
TRBJ1-6 | many | TRBD1 | TRBV7-2 | CASSSRDRVSPLHF | TGTGCCAGCAGCTCCCGGGACAGGGTTTCACCCCTCCACTTT
TRBJ2-3 | few | NA | TRBV20-1 | CSPYPSTDTQYF | TGCAGTCCCTACCCGAGCACAGATACGCAGTATTTT
TRBJ2-7 | many | NA | TRBV7-2 | CASSGTVGVEQYF | TGTGCCAGCAGTGGGACCGTCGGTGTCGAGCAGTACTTC
TRBJ2-7 | few | TRBD1 | TRBV11-2 | CASSPERTGEDEQYF | TGTGCCAGCAGCCCGGAGAGGACAGGGGAGGACGAGCAGTACTTC
TRBJ2-5 | NA | NA | TRBV18 | CASSSDGGPLGETQYF | TGTGCCAGCTCATCTGACGGGGGGCCCTTGGGAGAGACCCAGTACTTC
TRBJ2-6 | NA | NA | TRBV4-3 | CASSQDQGTGANVLTF | TGCGCCAGCAGCCAAGACCAGGGGACTGGGGCCAACGTCCTGACTTTC
TRBJ1-1 | NA | NA | TRBV20-1 | CSVQFMNTEAFF | TGCAGTGTACAGTTCATGAACACTGAAGCTTTCTTT
TRBJ2-5 | NA | NA | TRBV5-1 | CASSWGRGYPQETQYF | TGCGCCAGCAGCTGGGGTCGCGGATATCCCCAAGAGACCCAGTACTTC
TRBJ1-3 | many | TRBD1 | TRBV7-2 | CASSLARGVGNTIYF | TGTGCCAGCAGCTTAGCCAGGGGGGTCGGAAACACCATATATTTT
TRBJ2-1 | few | NA | TRBV4-1 | CASSQRLVDEQFF | TGCGCCAGCAGCCAACGACTAGTCGATGAGCAGTTCTTC
TRBJ2-2 | NA | TRBD1 | TRBV11-2 | CASSLSARDRGSLNTGELFF | TGTGCCAGCAGCTTGTCGGCCCGGGACAGGGGGTCCCTGAACACCGGGGAGCTGTTTTTT
TRBJ2-5 | NA | TRBD2 | TRBV5-1 | CASSPGTSALGETQYF | TGCGCCAGCAGCCCTGGGACTAGCGCCCTGGGAGAGACCCAGTACTTC
TRBJ2-7 | NA | NA | TRBV12-3/TRBV12-4 | CASSRSHYEQYF | TGTGCCAGCAGTCGGTCACATTACGAGCAGTACTTC
TRBJ2-4 | many | TRBD1 | TRBV12-3/TRBV12-4 | CASSNQGATAQNIQYF | TGTGCCAGCAGTAACCAGGGGGCCACAGCTCAAAACATTCAGTACTTC
TRBJ2-5 | NA | NA | TRBV4-2 | CASSLTPDVRETQYF | TGTGCCAGCAGCCTGACCCCAGACGTACGGGAGACCCAGTACTTC
TRBJ2-1 | NA | TRBD1 | TRBV6-8 | CASSYGTGGFQFF | TGTGCCAGCAGTTACGGGACAGGGGGGTTTCAGTTCTTC
TRBJ2-5 | few | TRBD2 | TRBV12-3/TRBV12-4 | CASVGWTSGGGETQYF | TGTGCCAGCGTAGGCTGGACTAGCGGGGGGGGGGAGACCCAGTACTTC
TRBJ2-7 | NA | NA | TRBV18 | CASSLDREMWYF | TGTGCCAGCTCACTGGATCGGGAAATGTGGTACTTC
TRBJ2-2 | NA | TRBD1 | TRBV19 | CASSAQTGGAGELFF | TGTGCCAGTAGTGCCCAGACAGGGGGAGCCGGGGAGCTGTTTTTT
TRBJ1-5 | NA | TRBD1 | TRBV7-2 | CASSLQTGGDQPQHF | TGTGCCAGCAGCCTACAGACAGGGGGCGACCAGCCCCAGCATTTT
TRBJ2-5 | many | NA | TRBV7-2 | CASTSTWETQYF | TGTGCCAGCACCTCAACGTGGGAGACCCAGTACTTC
TRBJ2-7 | many | NA | TRBV28 | CASSLYALGGDSSYEQYF | TGTGCCAGCAGTTTATATGCCTTAGGCGGGGATAGCTCCTACGAGCAGTACTTC
TRBJ2-1 | few | NA | TRBV18 | CASSQSFEQFF | TGTGCCAGCTCACAATCATTCGAGCAGTTCTTC